These T cell receptor beta chains were read from a single sample in a study of blood T cell repertoires in COVID-19. Profiled with immunoSEQ multiplex PCR; TCRdb holds only in-frame clones, not every one. The sample lists about 250,000 clones, more than 70% occurring once. Specimen: peripheral blood. Receptors were obtained from a woman in her thirties or forties who had recovered from COVID-19. Both conserved end residues are part of each CDR3.

v_gene | CDR3aa
TRBV5-1 | CASSGRGLLGETQYF
TRBV30 | CAWTQGPYEQYF
TRBV11-3 | CASSPLAGGPEQYF
TRBV10-3 | CAISGATDTQYF
TRBV6-5 | CASSPQGASGNTIYF
TRBV10-3 | CAISESTSGNEQFF
TRBV11-3 | CASSPRGWPTDTQYF
TRBV28 | CASSFGDRVNSPLHF
TRBV5-4 | CASSPPTSGRIINEQFF
TRBV5-6 | CASSLGTSGRETQYF
TRBV2 | CASRGGAPGNEQFF
TRBV6-2/TRBV6-3 | CASTPPRGWRREYEQYF
TRBV29-1 | CSVARTGDYEQYF
TRBV4-3 | CASSQDGGLGQPQHF
TRBV29-1 | CSVRSGSGETQYF
TRBV6-1 | CASSEFPRWAGYTF
TRBV29-1 | CSGRGGTRQETQYF
TRBV3-1/TRBV3-2 | CASSHQTGFDTEAFF
TRBV21-1 | CASSKGRTHTGLNSPLHF
TRBV10-2 | CASSPDRAGNSPLHF
TRBV7-2 | CASSLGRGGSSQETQYF
TRBV14 | CASSQGPSTTNEKLFF
TRBV30 | CAWSGGSVADTQYF
TRBV9 | CASSVEGRELDTQYF